The rows below give T cell receptor beta chains drawn from one sample of a study of blood T cell repertoires in COVID-19. The data were produced by immunoSEQ multiplex PCR, yet TCRdb's version contains in-frame clones alone and is incomplete. The data hold a few hundred thousand clones, with 80% to 95% observed a single time. The material sequenced was PBMCs or T cells enriched from blood (not recorded which). The origin of the receptors is a young man who had recovered from COVID-19. The CDR3 runs from the conserved cysteine through the conserved F or W. D genes are given only for firm matches. Rows may omit the clone size; those that give it use once, few, many or a size class.

v_call: TRBV28; d_call: TRBD1; j_call: TRBJ1-1; clone_size: .; cdr3_aa: CASSVWGQGFPEAFF; cdr3_nt: TGTGCCAGCAGTGTCTGGGGACAGGGGTTCCCTGAAGCTTTCTTT
v_call: TRBV6-2/TRBV6-3; d_call: .; j_call: TRBJ1-6; clone_size: .; cdr3_aa: CATSSLRRGAGAPLHF; cdr3_nt: TGTGCCACCAGCTCATTAAGGAGGGGCGCTGGGGCACCCCTCCACTTT
v_call: TRBV11-2; d_call: TRBD1; j_call: TRBJ1-2; clone_size: .; cdr3_aa: CASSLVRGYGYTF; cdr3_nt: TGTGCCAGCAGCTTAGTCAGGGGGTATGGCTACACCTTC
v_call: TRBV27; d_call: .; j_call: TRBJ2-7; clone_size: .; cdr3_aa: CASSLSPTGNYEQYF; cdr3_nt: TGTGCCAGCAGTTTATCCCCCACGGGAAACTACGAGCAGTACTTC
v_call: TRBV4-1; d_call: .; j_call: TRBJ1-5; clone_size: once; cdr3_aa: CASSQERGSIQPQHF; cdr3_nt: TGCGCCAGCAGCCAAGAAAGAGGGTCGATACAGCCCCAGCATTTT
v_call: TRBV6-5; d_call: .; j_call: TRBJ1-2; clone_size: .; cdr3_aa: CASSPQSGGAHGYTF; cdr3_nt: TGTGCCAGCAGCCCCCAGAGTGGTGGGGCGCATGGCTACACCTTC
v_call: TRBV28; d_call: .; j_call: TRBJ1-1; clone_size: .; cdr3_aa: CASGQSEAFF; cdr3_nt: TGTGCCAGCGGCCAATCTGAAGCTTTCTTT
v_call: TRBV14; d_call: .; j_call: TRBJ1-1; clone_size: once; cdr3_aa: CASSQGLRAFF; cdr3_nt: TGTGCCAGCAGCCAAGGGTTACGGGCTTTCTTT
v_call: TRBV9; d_call: TRBD2; j_call: TRBJ2-5; clone_size: once; cdr3_aa: CASSVGAGGETQYF; cdr3_nt: TGTGCCAGCAGCGTAGGGGCGGGAGGGGAGACCCAGTACTTC
v_call: TRBV7-9; d_call: TRBD1; j_call: TRBJ2-5; clone_size: .; cdr3_aa: CASSSDRERETQYF; cdr3_nt: TGTGCCAGCAGCTCTGACAGGGAGCGGGAGACCCAGTACTTC
v_call: TRBV10-3; d_call: TRBD1; j_call: TRBJ1-5; clone_size: .; cdr3_aa: CATGQGLNDQPQHF; cdr3_nt: TGTGCCACCGGACAGGGCCTGAACGATCAGCCCCAGCATTTT
v_call: TRBV28; d_call: .; j_call: TRBJ1-1; clone_size: .; cdr3_aa: CASSLVTVRTEAFF; cdr3_nt: TGTGCCAGCAGTTTAGTTACTGTGCGCACTGAAGCTTTCTTT
v_call: TRBV5-8; d_call: .; j_call: TRBJ1-4; clone_size: once; cdr3_aa: CASSLGARTNEKLFF; cdr3_nt: TGTGCCAGCAGCTTGGGGGCAAGAACTAATGAAAAACTGTTTTTT
v_call: TRBV28; d_call: .; j_call: TRBJ1-6; clone_size: .; cdr3_aa: CASSLREGGKSYNSPLHF; cdr3_nt: TGTGCCAGCAGTTTAAGGGAGGGGGGGAAGTCCTATAATTCACCCCTCCACTTT
v_call: TRBV5-1; d_call: .; j_call: TRBJ1-5; clone_size: .; cdr3_aa: CASSLEGIGNQPQHF; cdr3_nt: TGCGCCAGCAGCTTGGAGGGGATTGGCAATCAGCCCCAGCATTTT
v_call: TRBV12-3/TRBV12-4; d_call: .; j_call: TRBJ1-1; clone_size: .; cdr3_aa: CASRTGPNTEAFF; cdr3_nt: TGTGCCAGCAGAACAGGACCGAACACTGAAGCTTTCTTT
v_call: TRBV7-6; d_call: .; j_call: TRBJ1-2; clone_size: .; cdr3_aa: CASSLGGGAGYTF; cdr3_nt: TGTGCCAGCAGCTTAGGGGGAGGGGCTGGCTACACCTTC
v_call: TRBV19; d_call: TRBD1; j_call: TRBJ1-1; clone_size: .; cdr3_aa: CASRIGGQANTEAFF; cdr3_nt: TGTGCCAGTAGGATAGGGGGACAGGCGAACACTGAAGCTTTCTTT
v_call: TRBV7-3; d_call: TRBD2; j_call: TRBJ2-2; clone_size: .; cdr3_aa: CASSPTGSGYGELFF; cdr3_nt: TGTGCCAGCAGCCCGACCGGTAGCGGGTACGGGGAGCTGTTTTTT
v_call: TRBV12-5; d_call: TRBD1; j_call: TRBJ1-5; clone_size: .; cdr3_aa: CASGSDRDKVQPQHF; cdr3_nt: TGTGCTAGTGGTTCGGACAGGGATAAGGTCCAGCCCCAGCATTTT
v_call: TRBV5-4; d_call: TRBD1; j_call: TRBJ1-2; clone_size: once; cdr3_aa: CASSPGQNVGDTF; cdr3_nt: TGTGCCAGCAGCCCGGGACAGAATGTTGGGGACACCTTC
v_call: TRBV7-9; d_call: TRBD2; j_call: TRBJ2-1; clone_size: .; cdr3_aa: CATTRLAGGPAAYNEQFF; cdr3_nt: TGTGCCACAACAAGGCTAGCGGGGGGGCCCGCAGCCTACAATGAGCAGTTCTTC
v_call: TRBV7-9; d_call: .; j_call: TRBJ1-1; clone_size: .; cdr3_aa: CASSSRELKNTEAFF; cdr3_nt: TGTGCCAGCAGCTCCCGGGAACTGAAGAACACTGAAGCTTTCTTT
v_call: TRBV3-1/TRBV3-2; d_call: .; j_call: TRBJ2-1; clone_size: few; cdr3_aa: CASSQVRSSYNEQFF; cdr3_nt: TGTGCCAGCAGCCAAGTCCGGAGCTCCTACAATGAGCAGTTCTTC
v_call: TRBV3-1/TRBV3-2; d_call: .; j_call: TRBJ1-1; clone_size: .; cdr3_aa: CASSLYGNTEAFF; cdr3_nt: TGTGCCAGCAGCCTCTATGGGAACACTGAAGCTTTCTTT
v_call: TRBV9; d_call: .; j_call: TRBJ1-2; clone_size: .; cdr3_aa: CASSAPNGEPNYGYTF; cdr3_nt: TGTGCCAGCAGCGCACCCAACGGGGAACCTAACTATGGCTACACCTTC
v_call: TRBV2; d_call: .; j_call: TRBJ2-1; clone_size: .; cdr3_aa: CASGPRVEQFF; cdr3_nt: TGTGCCAGCGGACCCAGGGTTGAGCAGTTCTTC
v_call: TRBV6-1; d_call: .; j_call: TRBJ1-1; clone_size: .; cdr3_aa: CASSEYMVTEAFF; cdr3_nt: TGTGCCAGCAGTGAATACATGGTCACTGAAGCTTTCTTT
v_call: TRBV12-3/TRBV12-4; d_call: .; j_call: TRBJ1-1; clone_size: .; cdr3_aa: CASTHSGGTEAFF; cdr3_nt: TGTGCCAGCACCCACTCCGGCGGGACTGAAGCTTTCTTT
v_call: TRBV9; d_call: TRBD2; j_call: TRBJ2-7; clone_size: .; cdr3_aa: CASSVKGGRLYEQYF; cdr3_nt: TGTGCCAGCAGCGTAAAGGGCGGGAGGCTATACGAGCAGTACTTC
v_call: TRBV9; d_call: .; j_call: TRBJ1-2; clone_size: .; cdr3_aa: CASSVDLTGPLDGYTF; cdr3_nt: TGTGCCAGCAGCGTAGATTTAACAGGACCACTGGACGGCTACACCTTC
v_call: TRBV4-1; d_call: .; j_call: TRBJ2-7; clone_size: .; cdr3_aa: CASSQNPGSFYEQYF; cdr3_nt: TGCGCCAGCAGCCAAAACCCAGGGTCCTTCTACGAGCAGTACTTC
v_call: TRBV5-1; d_call: TRBD1; j_call: TRBJ1-4; clone_size: .; cdr3_aa: CASSQNFGQGYEKLFF; cdr3_nt: TGCGCCAGCAGTCAAAATTTTGGACAGGGGTATGAAAAACTGTTTTTT
v_call: TRBV18; d_call: .; j_call: TRBJ1-1; clone_size: .; cdr3_aa: CASSGQINTEAFF; cdr3_nt: TGTGCCAGCTCAGGGCAGATAAACACTGAAGCTTTCTTT
v_call: TRBV19; d_call: .; j_call: TRBJ1-5; clone_size: once; cdr3_aa: CASSTGQSGNQPQHF; cdr3_nt: TGTGCCAGTAGTACAGGACAGTCCGGCAATCAGCCCCAGCATTTT
v_call: TRBV3-1/TRBV3-2; d_call: TRBD2; j_call: TRBJ2-5; clone_size: .; cdr3_aa: CASSQDSGGAGTQYF; cdr3_nt: TGTGCCAGCAGCCAAGATAGCGGGGGGGCCGGGACCCAGTACTTC
v_call: TRBV7-3; d_call: TRBD1; j_call: TRBJ2-1; clone_size: few; cdr3_aa: CASSPGTGRANEQFF; cdr3_nt: TGTGCCAGCAGCCCCGGGACAGGGCGCGCGAATGAGCAGTTCTTC
v_call: TRBV28; d_call: TRBD1; j_call: TRBJ1-6; clone_size: once; cdr3_aa: CASSSTGGGSPLHF; cdr3_nt: TGTGCCAGCAGTTCGACAGGGGGTGGTTCACCCCTCCACTTT
v_call: TRBV7-9; d_call: TRBD1; j_call: TRBJ1-4; clone_size: .; cdr3_aa: CASSLGQGLSEKLFF; cdr3_nt: TGTGCCAGCAGCCTCGGACAGGGACTCAGTGAAAAACTGTTTTTT
v_call: TRBV3-1/TRBV3-2; d_call: .; j_call: TRBJ2-4; clone_size: .; cdr3_aa: CASSQEQARDSIQYF; cdr3_nt: TGTGCCAGCAGCCAAGAGCAGGCCAGGGACTCCATTCAGTACTTC
v_call: TRBV3-1/TRBV3-2; d_call: TRBD2; j_call: TRBJ2-2; clone_size: .; cdr3_aa: CASSTSGINTGELFF; cdr3_nt: TGTGCCAGCAGTACTAGCGGGATTAACACCGGGGAGCTGTTTTTT
v_call: TRBV7-2; d_call: .; j_call: TRBJ1-1; clone_size: .; cdr3_aa: CASSLGRNTEAFF; cdr3_nt: TGTGCCAGCAGCTTGGGCAGGAACACTGAAGCTTTCTTT
v_call: TRBV5-4; d_call: .; j_call: TRBJ1-3; clone_size: .; cdr3_aa: CASSASGQRGNTIYF; cdr3_nt: TGTGCCAGCAGCGCGTCCGGGCAGCGGGGAAACACCATATATTTT
v_call: TRBV28; d_call: TRBD2; j_call: TRBJ2-3; clone_size: .; cdr3_aa: CASPPTGGRGDTQYF; cdr3_nt: TGTGCCAGCCCCCCTACGGGAGGGCGTGGAGATACGCAGTATTTT
v_call: TRBV12-3/TRBV12-4; d_call: .; j_call: TRBJ1-2; clone_size: .; cdr3_aa: CASSSRGAGYTF; cdr3_nt: TGTGCCAGCAGCTCCCGGGGGGCCGGCTACACCTTC
v_call: TRBV28; d_call: TRBD2; j_call: TRBJ2-1; clone_size: .; cdr3_aa: CASTSGLAGGYEQFF; cdr3_nt: TGTGCCAGCACATCAGGGCTAGCGGGAGGGTATGAGCAGTTCTTC
v_call: TRBV18; d_call: TRBD2; j_call: TRBJ2-7; clone_size: few; cdr3_aa: CASSPGTSGTYEQYF; cdr3_nt: TGTGCCAGCTCCCCTGGGACTAGCGGGACCTACGAGCAGTACTTC
v_call: TRBV5-6; d_call: .; j_call: TRBJ1-2; clone_size: .; cdr3_aa: CASSSGTRGYTF; cdr3_nt: TGTGCCAGCAGCTCCGGGACACGTGGCTACACCTTC
v_call: TRBV30; d_call: .; j_call: TRBJ2-7; clone_size: .; cdr3_aa: CAWGRQSNPYEQYF; cdr3_nt: TGTGCCTGGGGTCGACAGAGCAACCCCTACGAGCAGTACTTC
v_call: TRBV20-1; d_call: .; j_call: TRBJ1-2; clone_size: .; cdr3_aa: CSASLGPGGLRGGYTF; cdr3_nt: TGCAGTGCTAGTTTAGGGCCAGGCGGTCTCCGGGGTGGCTACACCTTC